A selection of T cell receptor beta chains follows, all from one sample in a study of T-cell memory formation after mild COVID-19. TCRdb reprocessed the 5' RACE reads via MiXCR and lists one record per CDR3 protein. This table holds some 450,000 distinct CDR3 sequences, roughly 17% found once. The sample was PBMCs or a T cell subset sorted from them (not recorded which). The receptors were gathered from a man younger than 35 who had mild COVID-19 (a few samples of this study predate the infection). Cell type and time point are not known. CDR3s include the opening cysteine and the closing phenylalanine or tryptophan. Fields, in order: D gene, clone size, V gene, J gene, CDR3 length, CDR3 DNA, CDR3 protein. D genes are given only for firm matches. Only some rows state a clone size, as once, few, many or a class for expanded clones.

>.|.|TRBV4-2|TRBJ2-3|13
TGTGCCAGCAGCCAAGATTTTGACGGTACGCAGTATTTT
CASSQDFDGTQYF
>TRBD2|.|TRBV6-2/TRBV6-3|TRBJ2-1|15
TGTGCCAGCAGTTACTTAGCGGGGATCAACAATGAGCAGTTCTTC
CASSYLAGINNEQFF
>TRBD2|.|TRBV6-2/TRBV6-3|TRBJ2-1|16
TGTGCCAGCAGTTCTAGCGGAGTCCACTCCTACAATGAGCAGTTCTTC
CASSSSGVHSYNEQFF
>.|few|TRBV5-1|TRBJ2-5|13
TGCGCCAGCAGCTTGGGGGACCAAGAGACCCAGTACTTC
CASSLGDQETQYF
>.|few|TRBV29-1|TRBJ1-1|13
TGCAGCGTGGCAGGGATAATGAACACTGAAGCTTTCTTT
CSVAGIMNTEAFF
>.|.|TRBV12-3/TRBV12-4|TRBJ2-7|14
TGTGCCAGCAGTTTTGGGACATCCTCCTACGAGCAGTACTTC
CASSFGTSSYEQYF
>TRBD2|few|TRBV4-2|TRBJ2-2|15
TGTGCCAGCAGCCAAGATCACCGGGGGGCCGGGGAGCTGTTTTTT
CASSQDHRGAGELFF
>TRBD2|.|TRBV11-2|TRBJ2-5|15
TGTGCCAGCAGCATACCTTTAGCGGGTGCGGAGACCCAGTACTTC
CASSIPLAGAETQYF
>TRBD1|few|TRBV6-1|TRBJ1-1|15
TGTGCCAGCAGTGAGTGGGGACAGCGGGGGAGTGAAGCTTTCTTT
CASSEWGQRGSEAFF
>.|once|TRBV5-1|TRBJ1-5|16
TGCGCCAGCAGCCGGTGGAACAGGGCGAGCAATCAGCCCCAGCATTTT
CASSRWNRASNQPQHF
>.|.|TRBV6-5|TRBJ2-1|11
TGTGCCACCCTGGGGTACAATGAGCAGTTCTTC
CATLGYNEQFF
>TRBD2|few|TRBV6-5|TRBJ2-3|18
TGTGCCAGCAGTTACTTACTAGCGGGGGTTCCTAGCACAGATACGCAGTATTTT
CASSYLLAGVPSTDTQYF
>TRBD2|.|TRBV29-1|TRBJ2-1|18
TGCAGCGTCGAGGGGCTGTTTCTAGCGGGCAAGACCTACAATGAGCAGTTCTTC
CSVEGLFLAGKTYNEQFF
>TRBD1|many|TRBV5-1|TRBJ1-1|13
TGCGCCAGCAGCTTACAGGGGAGCACTGAAGCTTTCTTT
CASSLQGSTEAFF
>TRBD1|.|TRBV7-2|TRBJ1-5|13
TGTGCCAGCAGCTACAGGGGTTGGCAGCCCCAGCATTTT
CASSYRGWQPQHF
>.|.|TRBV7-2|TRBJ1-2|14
TGTGCCAGCAGCTTACGGGCCGGAAACTATGGCTACACCTTC
CASSLRAGNYGYTF
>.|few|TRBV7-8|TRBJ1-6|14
TGTGCCAGCAGCTTGAGACAATATAATTCACCCCTCCACTTT
CASSLRQYNSPLHF
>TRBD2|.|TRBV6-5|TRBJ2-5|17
TGTGCCAGCAGTTACTCAAGTAGCGGGGGGGCCCGTGAGACCCAGTACTTC
CASSYSSSGGARETQYF
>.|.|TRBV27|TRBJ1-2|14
TGTGCCAGCAGTTTATACCCAGTACTCTATGGCTACACCTTC
CASSLYPVLYGYTF
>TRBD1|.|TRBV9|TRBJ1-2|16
TGTGCCAGCAGCGTAGGGGGGACAGGGTCGAAGTATGGCTACACCTTC
CASSVGGTGSKYGYTF
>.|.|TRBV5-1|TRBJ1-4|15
TGCGCCAGCAGCTTGGATCGGGGTTGGGGTGAAAAACTGTTTTTT
CASSLDRGWGEKLFF
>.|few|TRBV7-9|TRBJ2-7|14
TGTGCCAGCAGCTCACAGGGCCAAGCCTACGAGCAGTACTTC
CASSSQGQAYEQYF
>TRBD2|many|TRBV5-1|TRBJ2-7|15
TGCGCCAGCAGCTTGGGAGCGGGAAGCTCCTACGAGCAGTACTTC
CASSLGAGSSYEQYF
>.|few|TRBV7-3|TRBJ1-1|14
TGTGCCAGCAGCTCCGCCGGGTCTCACACTGAAGCTTTCTTT
CASSSAGSHTEAFF
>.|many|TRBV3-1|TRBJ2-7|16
TGTGCCAGCAGCCGCTCGAGAGGGGGGGCGCAGAGAGAGCAGTACTTC
CASSRSRGGAQREQYF
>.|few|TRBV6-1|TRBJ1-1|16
TGTGCCAGCAGTGAAGCAAGAGACCGGTACCATCCCGGCGCTTTCTTT
CASSEARDRYHPGAFF
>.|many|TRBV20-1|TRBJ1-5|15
TGCAGTGCCAGAGAGGGGGAGACCGCTAATCAGCCCCAGCATTTT
CSAREGETANQPQHF
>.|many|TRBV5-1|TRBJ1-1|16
TGCGCCAGCAGCTTGCGCAGGGGAGGCGAGAACACTGAAGCTTTCTTT
CASSLRRGGENTEAFF
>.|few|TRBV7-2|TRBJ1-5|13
TGTGCCAGCAGCTCCGTAGGTGGTCAGCCCCAGCATTTT
CASSSVGGQPQHF
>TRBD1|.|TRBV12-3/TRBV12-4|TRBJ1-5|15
TGTGCCAGCAGTCGCGGACAGGGGGGTTATCAGCCCCAGCATTTT
CASSRGQGGYQPQHF
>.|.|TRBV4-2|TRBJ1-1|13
TGTGCCAGCAGCCAAGATGACGGCAGGGGAGCTTTCTTT
CASSQDDGRGAFF
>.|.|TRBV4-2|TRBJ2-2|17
TGTGCCAGCAGCCAAGAAGTCCGGACAGGCGGGAGCGGGGAGCTGTTTTTT
CASSQEVRTGGSGELFF
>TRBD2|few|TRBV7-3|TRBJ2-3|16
TGTGCCAGCAGCTCCAAGTTAGCGGGGGGGCTGGATACGCAGTATTTT
CASSSKLAGGLDTQYF
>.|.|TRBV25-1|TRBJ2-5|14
TGTGCCAGCTCAGGGACGGCCACCCTAGAGACCCAGTACTTC
CASSGTATLETQYF
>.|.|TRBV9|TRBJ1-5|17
TGTGCCAGCAGCCCACAGGCGACGGCTACAAGGGGTCAGCCCCAGCATTTT
CASSPQATATRGQPQHF